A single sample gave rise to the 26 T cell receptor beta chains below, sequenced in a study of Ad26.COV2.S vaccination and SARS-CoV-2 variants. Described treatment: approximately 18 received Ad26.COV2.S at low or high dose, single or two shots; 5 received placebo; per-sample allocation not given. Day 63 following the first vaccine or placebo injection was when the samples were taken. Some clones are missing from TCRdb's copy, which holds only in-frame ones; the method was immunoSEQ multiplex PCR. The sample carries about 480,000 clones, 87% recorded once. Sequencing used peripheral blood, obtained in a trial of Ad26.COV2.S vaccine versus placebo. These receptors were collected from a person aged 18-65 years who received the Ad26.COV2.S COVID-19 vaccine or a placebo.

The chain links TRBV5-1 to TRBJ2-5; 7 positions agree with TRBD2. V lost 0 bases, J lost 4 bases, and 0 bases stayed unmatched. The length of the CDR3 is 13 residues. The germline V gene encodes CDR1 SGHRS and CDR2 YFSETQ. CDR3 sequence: CASSLVAGETQYF. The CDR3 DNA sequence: TGCGCCAGCAGCTTGGTAGCGGGAGAGACCCAGTACTTC.

The CDR3 here is CASSFRDFGGELFF. The CDR3 DNA sequence: TGTGCCAGCAGCTTTAGGGATTTCGGCGGGGAGCTGTTTTTT. V usage is TRBV7-6 and J usage is TRBJ2-2; D is unresolved. Looked up from germline, CDR1 is SGHVS and CDR2 is FNYEAQ. Trimming took off 3 bases at V and 7 bases at J, with 12 bases between the two ends. The CDR3 has 14 residues.

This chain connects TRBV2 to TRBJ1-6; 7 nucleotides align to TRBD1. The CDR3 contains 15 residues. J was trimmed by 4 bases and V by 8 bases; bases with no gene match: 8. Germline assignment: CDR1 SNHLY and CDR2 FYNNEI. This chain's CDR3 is CASAPGQLYNSPLHF. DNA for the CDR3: TGTGCCAGCGCGCCGGGACAGCTGTATAATTCACCCCTCCACTTT.

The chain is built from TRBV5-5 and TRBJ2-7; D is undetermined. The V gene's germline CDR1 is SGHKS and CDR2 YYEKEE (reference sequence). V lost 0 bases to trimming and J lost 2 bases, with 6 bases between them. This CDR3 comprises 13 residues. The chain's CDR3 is CASSLGGPYEQYF. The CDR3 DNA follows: TGTGCCAGCAGCTTGGGCGGACCCTACGAGCAGTACTTC.

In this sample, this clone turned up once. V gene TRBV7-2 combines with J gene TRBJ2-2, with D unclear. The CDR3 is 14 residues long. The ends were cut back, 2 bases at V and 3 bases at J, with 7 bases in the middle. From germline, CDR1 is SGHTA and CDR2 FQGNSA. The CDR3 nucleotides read TGTGCCAGCAGCTTAATGCCCGACACCGGGGAGCTGTTTTTT. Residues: CASSLMPDTGELFF.

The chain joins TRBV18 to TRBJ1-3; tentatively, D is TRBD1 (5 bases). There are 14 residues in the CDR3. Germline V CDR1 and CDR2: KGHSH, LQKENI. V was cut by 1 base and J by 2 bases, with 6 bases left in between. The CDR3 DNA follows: TGTGCCAGCTCACCACGGGGGACTGGAAACACCATATATTTT. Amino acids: CASSPRGTGNTIYF.

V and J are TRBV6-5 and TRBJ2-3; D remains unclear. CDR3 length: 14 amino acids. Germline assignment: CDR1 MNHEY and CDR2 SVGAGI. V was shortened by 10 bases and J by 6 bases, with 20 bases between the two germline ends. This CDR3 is CAILREVPRDTQYF. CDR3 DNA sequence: TGTGCCATCCTTAGAGAGGTACCTCGGGATACGCAGTATTTT.

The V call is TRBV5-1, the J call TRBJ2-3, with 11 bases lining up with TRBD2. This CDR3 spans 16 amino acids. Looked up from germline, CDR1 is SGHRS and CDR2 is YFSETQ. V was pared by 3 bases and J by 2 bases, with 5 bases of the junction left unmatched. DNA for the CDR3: TGCGCCAGCAGCTCGGGACTAGCGGAATCCACAGATACGCAGTATTTT. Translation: CASSSGLAESTDTQYF.

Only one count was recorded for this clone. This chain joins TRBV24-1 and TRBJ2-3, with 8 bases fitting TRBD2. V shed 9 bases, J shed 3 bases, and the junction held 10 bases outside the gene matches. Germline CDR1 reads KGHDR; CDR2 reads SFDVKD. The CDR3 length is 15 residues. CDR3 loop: CATGQAGVGTDTQYF. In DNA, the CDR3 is TGTGCCACCGGGCAAGCGGGAGTTGGGACAGATACGCAGTATTTT.

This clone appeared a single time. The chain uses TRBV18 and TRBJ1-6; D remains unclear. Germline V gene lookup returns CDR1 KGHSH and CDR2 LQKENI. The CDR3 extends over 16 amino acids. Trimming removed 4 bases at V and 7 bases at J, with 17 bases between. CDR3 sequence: CASSLKTGPGNSPLHF. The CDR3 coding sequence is TGTGCCAGCTCACTAAAAACCGGGCCCGGGAATTCACCCCTCCACTTT.

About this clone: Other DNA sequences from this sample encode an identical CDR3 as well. The CDR3 DNA reads TGTGCCAGCAGCTTGGGGGACTCCTATGGCTACACCTTC. Protein: CASSLGDSYGYTF. This chain uses TRBV7-9 with TRBJ1-2, with a possible D match to TRBD1 (5 bases). Germline-derived CDR1 and CDR2 are SEHNR and FQNEAQ (reference sequence). There are 13 residues in the CDR3. Between the trimmed V and J ends, which lost 3 bases and 4 bases, there was a span of 9 bases.

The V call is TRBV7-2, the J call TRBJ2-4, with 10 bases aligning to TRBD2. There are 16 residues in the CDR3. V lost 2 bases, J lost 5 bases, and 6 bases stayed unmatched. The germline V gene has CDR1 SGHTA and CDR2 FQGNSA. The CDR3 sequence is CASSLLGLAAENIQYF. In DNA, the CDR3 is TGTGCCAGCAGCTTACTCGGACTAGCGGCCGAAAACATTCAGTACTTC.

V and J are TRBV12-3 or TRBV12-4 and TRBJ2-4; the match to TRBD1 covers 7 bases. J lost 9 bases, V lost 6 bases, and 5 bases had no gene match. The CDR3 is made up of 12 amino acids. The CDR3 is CASSDRVSIQYF. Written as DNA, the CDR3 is TGTGCCAGCAGCGACAGGGTGAGCATTCAGTACTTC.

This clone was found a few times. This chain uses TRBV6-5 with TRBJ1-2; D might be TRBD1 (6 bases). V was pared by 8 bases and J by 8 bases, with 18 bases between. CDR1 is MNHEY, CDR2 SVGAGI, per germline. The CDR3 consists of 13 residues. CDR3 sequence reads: CASRFTGSHGYTF. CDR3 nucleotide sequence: TGTGCCAGCCGTTTTACAGGGTCTCACGGCTACACCTTC.

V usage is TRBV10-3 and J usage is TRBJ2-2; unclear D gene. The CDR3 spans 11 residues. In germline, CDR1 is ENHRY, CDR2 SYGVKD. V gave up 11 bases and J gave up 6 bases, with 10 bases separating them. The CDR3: CASGSAGELFF. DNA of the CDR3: TGTGCCTCTGGTTCGGCCGGGGAGCTGTTTTTT.

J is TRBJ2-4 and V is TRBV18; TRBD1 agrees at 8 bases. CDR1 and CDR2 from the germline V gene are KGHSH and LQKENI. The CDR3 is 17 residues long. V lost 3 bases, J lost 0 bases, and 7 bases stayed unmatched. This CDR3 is CASSPPGRGLAKNIQYF. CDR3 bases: TGTGCCAGCTCACCGCCGGGCAGGGGGCTAGCCAAAAACATTCAGTACTTC.

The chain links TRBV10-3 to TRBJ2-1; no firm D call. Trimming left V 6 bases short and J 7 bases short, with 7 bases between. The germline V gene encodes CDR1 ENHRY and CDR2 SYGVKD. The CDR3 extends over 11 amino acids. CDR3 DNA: TGTGCCATCAGGGAAAGTAATGAGCAGTTCTTC. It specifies CAIRESNEQFF.

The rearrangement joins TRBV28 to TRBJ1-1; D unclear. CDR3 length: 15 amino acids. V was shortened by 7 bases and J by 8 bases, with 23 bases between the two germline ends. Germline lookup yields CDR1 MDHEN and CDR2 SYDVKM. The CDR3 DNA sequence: TGTGCCAGCAAACCTCCGGCTGCCCACGAATCCGAAGCTTTCTTT. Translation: CASKPPAAHESEAFF.

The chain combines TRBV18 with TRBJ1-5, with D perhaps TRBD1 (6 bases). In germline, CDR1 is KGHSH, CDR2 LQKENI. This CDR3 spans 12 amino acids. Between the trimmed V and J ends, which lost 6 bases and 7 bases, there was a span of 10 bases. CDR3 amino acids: CASSQGLQPQHF. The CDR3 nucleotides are TGTGCCAGCTCTCAGGGGTTACAGCCCCAGCATTTT.

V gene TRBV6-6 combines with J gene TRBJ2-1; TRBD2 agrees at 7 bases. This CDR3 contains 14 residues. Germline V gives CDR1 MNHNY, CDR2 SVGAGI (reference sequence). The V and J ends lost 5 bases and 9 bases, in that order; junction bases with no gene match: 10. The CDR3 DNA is TGTGCCAGCAGTACGGCTAGCGGTCGACGTGAGCAGTTCTTC. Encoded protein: CASSTASGRREQFF.

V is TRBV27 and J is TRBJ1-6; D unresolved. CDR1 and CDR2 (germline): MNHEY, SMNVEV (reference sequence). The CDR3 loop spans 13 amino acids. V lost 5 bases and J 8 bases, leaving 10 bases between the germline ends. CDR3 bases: TGTGCCAGCAGTCCCCTCCCCTATTCACCCCTCCACTTT. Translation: CASSPLPYSPLHF.

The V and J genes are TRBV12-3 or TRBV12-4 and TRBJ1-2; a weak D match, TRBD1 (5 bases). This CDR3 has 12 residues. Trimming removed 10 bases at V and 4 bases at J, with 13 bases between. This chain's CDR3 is CAIRAFGYGYTF. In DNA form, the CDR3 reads TGTGCCATCAGGGCCTTCGGCTATGGCTACACCTTC.

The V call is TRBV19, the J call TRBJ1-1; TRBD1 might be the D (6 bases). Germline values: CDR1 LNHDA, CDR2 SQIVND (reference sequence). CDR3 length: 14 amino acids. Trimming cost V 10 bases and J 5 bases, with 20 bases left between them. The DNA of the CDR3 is TGTGCCACCACAGCTCAGGGGATCGGGACTGAAGCTTTCTTT. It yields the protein CATTAQGIGTEAFF.

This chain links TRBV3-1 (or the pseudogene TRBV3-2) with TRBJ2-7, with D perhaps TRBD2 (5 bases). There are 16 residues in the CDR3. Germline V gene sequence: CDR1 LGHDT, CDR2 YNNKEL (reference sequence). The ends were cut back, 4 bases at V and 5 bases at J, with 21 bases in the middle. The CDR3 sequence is CASSPTRERAVHEQYF. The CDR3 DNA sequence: TGTGCCAGCAGCCCAACAAGGGAGAGGGCGGTCCACGAGCAGTACTTC.

DNA for the CDR3: TGTGCCAGCAGCTCGACCGGGACAGGGATCCGGGGGAAGGTCACCGGGGAGCTGTTTTTT. Protein: CASSSTGTGIRGKVTGELFF. The J gene is TRBJ2-2, the V gene TRBV27; 9 bases are a match to TRBD1. The CDR3 has 20 residues. CDR1 is MNHEY and CDR2 is SMNVEV in the germline V gene (reference sequence). Losses at the gene ends were 6 bases for V and 4 bases for J; bases not matched to a gene: 21.

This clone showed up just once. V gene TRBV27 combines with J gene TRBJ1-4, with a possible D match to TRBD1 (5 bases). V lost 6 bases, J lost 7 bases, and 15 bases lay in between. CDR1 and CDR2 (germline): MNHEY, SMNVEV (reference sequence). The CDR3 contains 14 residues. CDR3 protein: CASRPLGEREKLFF. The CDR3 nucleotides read TGTGCCAGCAGACCGTTGGGGGAGCGTGAAAAACTGTTTTTT.